A single sample gave rise to the 15 T cell receptor beta chains below, sequenced in a study of human T cells and chemical hapten exposure. Time point indicated: patch test 3, about 24 weeks after DPC sensitization. Indicated treatment: therapeutic diphenylcyclopropenone sensitization with weekly scalp DPC. MiXCR, run by TCRdb on the RACE reads, gives a single entry per CDR3 protein. The data hold some 64,000 distinct CDR3 sequences, with approximately 9.9% observed a single time. The sample consisted of whole blood, taken in connection with sensitization to the hapten diphenylcyclopropenone (DPC). The receptors here all came from a woman aged 25 to 45 with alopecia areata. Some clones in this sample may be carry-over from other donors' samples.

This clonotype has a handful of counts. The rearrangement links TRBV10-1 to TRBJ2-7; D uncertain. The CDR3 is made up of 13 amino acids. CDR1 and CDR2 from the germline V gene are WNHNN and SYGVQD (reference sequence). Trimming took 3 bases from V and 6 from J, leaving 12 bases between them. CDR3 bases: TGCGCCAGCAGTGATAAGGGTTCAGCCGAGCAGTACTTC. Residues: CASSDKGSAEQYF.

This clonotype was observed a single time. The rearrangement uses TRBV30 and TRBJ1-1, with D perhaps matching TRBD1 (5 bases). V gave up 3 bases and J gave up 0 bases, with 14 bases separating them. The CDR3 totals 15 residues. Looked up from germline, CDR1 is GTSNPN and CDR2 is SVGIG (reference sequence). The CDR3, as DNA: TGTGCCTGGAGCCGTGCAGGAGGGGTGAACACTGAAGCTTTCTTT. This gives the protein CAWSRAGGVNTEAFF.

The chain uses TRBV20-1 and TRBJ2-2; D unresolved. V was clipped by 3 bases and J by 6 bases, with 11 bases between them. CDR1 is DFQATT and CDR2 is SNEGSKA in the germline V gene (reference sequence). CDR3 length: 13 residues. Here the CDR3 DNA reads TGCAGTGCTAGGGCTCACATCTCCGGGGAGCTGTTTTTT. It encodes CSARAHISGELFF.

In this sample, this clonotype turned up many times. The chain combines TRBV12-3 or TRBV12-4 with TRBJ1-1; a weak D match, TRBD1 (6 bases). The CDR3 has 15 residues. The V end lost 4 bases, the J end lost 4 bases, and 16 bases lay between the germline ends. CDR3 in DNA: TGTGCCAGCAGTTGGGACACAACCGTCGGCACTGAAGCTTTCTTT. Protein sequence: CASSWDTTVGTEAFF.

The chain joins TRBV12-3 or TRBV12-4 to TRBJ1-2; 7 positions match TRBD1. Losses at the gene ends were 6 bases for V and 6 bases for J; bases not matched to a gene: 10. The CDR3 is made up of 14 amino acids. DNA of the CDR3: TGTGCCAGCAGCTTTGGGGGACAGCCCCATGGCTACACCTTC. This codes for CASSFGGQPHGYTF.

The chain carries TRBV6-1 and TRBJ1-5, with TRBD1 matching over 8 bases. The J segment lost 9 bases and the V segment lost 6 bases, leaving 10 bases of the junction unmatched. Germline CDR1 MNHNS, CDR2 SASEGT. This CDR3 region has 14 residues. CDR3 sequence: CASRDRVERGPQHF. CDR3 DNA: TGTGCCAGCAGGGACAGGGTGGAGAGGGGGCCCCAGCATTTT.

V and J are TRBV12-3 or TRBV12-4 and TRBJ1-3; no clear D gene. Deletions cut 3 bases from V and 0 bases from J, with 12 bases between. The CDR3 spans 16 residues. The CDR3 loop is CASSFLLDVSGNTIYF. In DNA form, the CDR3 reads TGTGCCAGCAGTTTTTTGTTAGATGTCTCTGGAAACACCATATATTTT.

The rearrangement joins TRBV6-2 or TRBV6-3 to TRBJ2-5; 10 bases align to TRBD2. CDR1 is MNHEY and CDR2 is SVGEGT in the germline V gene. The CDR3 spans 14 residues. Germline trimming cut 7 bases from V and 4 bases from J; bases unmatched to any gene: 6. The CDR3 DNA reads TGTGCCAGCAATCTACTAGCGGGAACAGAGACCCAGTACTTC. This encodes CASNLLAGTETQYF.

The chain links TRBV4-3 to TRBJ2-7; D might be TRBD2 (6 bases). Germline V gives CDR1 LGHNA, CDR2 YSLEER. The CDR3 extends over 16 amino acids. The V end lost 0 bases, the J end lost 6 bases, and 18 bases lay between the germline ends. CDR3 protein: CASSQDPASEYGEQYF. Written as DNA, the CDR3 is TGCGCCAGCAGCCAAGATCCGGCTAGCGAATACGGCGAGCAGTACTTC.

The table lists this clonotype with a few counts. V gene TRBV20-1 combines with J gene TRBJ2-1; D is unclear. Germline loops: CDR1 DFQATT, CDR2 SNEGSKA (reference sequence). This CDR3 region has 12 residues. Trimming pared 6 bases from V and 4 bases from J, leaving 10 bases between. In nucleotides, the CDR3 is TGCAGTGCCCCGGAGAATTACAATGAGCAGTTCTTC. Translation gives CSAPENYNEQFF.

This clonotype occurred many times. This chain links TRBV7-6 with TRBJ2-3, with 13 nucleotides matching TRBD2. Germline V gene data show CDR1 as SGHVS and CDR2 as FNYEAQ. This CDR3 comprises 18 residues. Germline trimming cut 1 base from V and 4 bases from J; bases unmatched to any gene: 8. DNA of the CDR3: TGTGCCAGCAGCTTAGTGGTTGGGACTAGCGGGGTCCCAGATACGCAGTATTTT. It encodes CASSLVVGTSGVPDTQYF.

In its sample, this clonotype was seen a few times. The CDR3 protein is CSVARQRGYEQYF. CDR3 nucleotides: TGCAGCGTTGCTCGACAGAGGGGCTACGAGCAGTACTTC. V and J are TRBV29-1 and TRBJ2-7; D may match TRBD1 or TRBD2 (5 bases each). The CDR3 covers 13 residues. CDR1 and CDR2 (germline): SQVTM, ANQGSEA. Deletions cut 4 bases from V and 3 bases from J, with 13 bases between.

Many counts were recorded for this clonotype. This chain links TRBV9 with TRBJ1-5, with 7 bases aligning to TRBD1. Germline CDR1 SGDLS, CDR2 YYNGEE. V gave up 3 bases and J gave up 0 bases; unmatched junction bases: 3. The CDR3 is 15 amino acids. CDR3 sequence reads: CASSEQGNSNQPQHF. The CDR3 coding sequence is TGTGCCAGCAGCGAACAGGGGAATAGCAATCAGCCCCAGCATTTT.

This clonotype has more than one count but fewer than ten. The V call is TRBV18, the J call TRBJ2-1; possibly TRBD1 or TRBD2 for D (5 bases each). Germline V gene data show CDR1 as KGHSH and CDR2 as LQKENI. Between the trimmed V and J ends, which lost 4 bases and 7 bases, there was a span of 17 bases. The CDR3 spans 15 residues. For the CDR3, the DNA is TGTGCCAGCTCACAAAATTCCGGGACGGTGAATGAGCAGTTCTTC. Translation gives CASSQNSGTVNEQFF.

This clonotype turned up a few times. The chain employs TRBV20-1 and TRBJ2-1; D remains unclear. The V gene lost 3 bases and the J gene lost 5 bases, with 17 bases spanning the gap. Per germline, CDR1 DFQATT and CDR2 SNEGSKA (reference sequence). The length of the CDR3 is 15 residues. CDR3 loop: CSASSLSDPHNEQFF. DNA of the CDR3: TGCAGTGCTAGTTCTCTCTCAGACCCCCACAATGAGCAGTTCTTC.